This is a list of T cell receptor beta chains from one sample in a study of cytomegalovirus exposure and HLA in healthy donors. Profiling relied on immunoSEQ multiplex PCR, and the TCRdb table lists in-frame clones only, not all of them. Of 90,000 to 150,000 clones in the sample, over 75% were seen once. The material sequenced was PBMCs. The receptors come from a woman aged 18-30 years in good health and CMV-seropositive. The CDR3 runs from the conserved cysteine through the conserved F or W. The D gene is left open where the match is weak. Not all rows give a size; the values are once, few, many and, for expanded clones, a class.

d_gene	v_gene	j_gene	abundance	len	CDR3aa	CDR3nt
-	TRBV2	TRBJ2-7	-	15	CASSDTVGVYSEQYF	TGTGCCAGCAGTGATACGGTGGGAGTGTACTCGGAGCAGTACTTC
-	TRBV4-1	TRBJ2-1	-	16	CASSQDLGLALGEQFF	TGCGCCAGCAGCCAAGATCTGGGTCTAGCGTTGGGTGAGCAGTTCTTC
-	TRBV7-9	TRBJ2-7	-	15	CASSPITQGFYEQYF	TGTGCCAGCAGCCCCATCACTCAGGGATTCTACGAGCAGTACTTC
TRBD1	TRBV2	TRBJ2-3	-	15	CASRPDRRSTDTQYF	TGTGCCAGCAGGCCGGACAGGAGATCCACAGATACGCAGTATTTT
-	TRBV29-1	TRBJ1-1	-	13	CSVSGQMNTEAFF	TGCAGCGTTTCCGGACAGATGAACACTGAAGCTTTCTTT
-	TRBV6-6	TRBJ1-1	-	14	CASDAGAPNTEAFF	TGTGCCAGCGATGCGGGGGCCCCGAACACTGAAGCTTTCTTT
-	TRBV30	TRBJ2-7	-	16	CAWSVDRDIHFREQYF	TGTGCCTGGAGTGTCGACCGGGACATCCACTTCCGCGAGCAGTACTTC
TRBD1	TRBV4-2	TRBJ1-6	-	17	CASSEPDRGSTNSPLHF	TGTGCCAGCAGCGAGCCGGACAGGGGGAGTACGAATTCACCCCTCCACTTT
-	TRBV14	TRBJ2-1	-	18	CASSQAGLARVSYNEQFF	TGTGCCAGCAGCCAGGCGGGGTTGGCAAGGGTTTCCTACAATGAGCAGTTCTTC
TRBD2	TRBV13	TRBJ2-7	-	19	CASSLSVRVVGGDSYEQYF	TGTGCCAGCAGCTTATCTGTGAGAGTAGTCGGGGGGGATTCCTACGAGCAGTACTTC
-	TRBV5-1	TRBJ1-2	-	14	CASSLDGPNYGYTF	TGTGCCAGCAGCTTGGATGGGCCCAACTATGGCTACACCTTC
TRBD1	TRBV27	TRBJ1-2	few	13	CASSSLGTASYTF	TGTGCCAGCAGTTCTTTAGGGACAGCGAGCTACACCTTC
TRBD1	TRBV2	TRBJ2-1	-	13	CATSGQGLNEQFF	TGTGCCACTTCGGGACAGGGGCTCAATGAGCAGTTCTTC
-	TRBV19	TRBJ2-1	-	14	CASSIEFGGGFLFF	TGTGCCAGTAGTATTGAATTTGGGGGGGGCTTTTTGTTCTTC
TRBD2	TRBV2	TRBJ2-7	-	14	CASSGTRNPYEQYF	TGTGCCAGCAGTGGGACTAGGAACCCCTACGAGCAGTACTTC
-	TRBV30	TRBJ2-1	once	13	CAWSTGRYNEQFF	TGTGCCTGGAGTACAGGGAGATACAATGAGCAGTTCTTC
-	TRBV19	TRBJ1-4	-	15	CASSINALTNEKLFF	TGTGCCAGTAGTATTAACGCGTTAACTAATGAAAAACTGTTTTTT
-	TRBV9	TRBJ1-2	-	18	CASSVERGDDQDGYGYTF	TGTGCCAGCAGCGTAGAACGGGGAGATGATCAAGACGGCTATGGCTACACCTTC
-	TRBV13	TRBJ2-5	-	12	CASSLYIETQYF	TGTGCCAGCAGCTTATACATCGAGACCCAGTACTTC
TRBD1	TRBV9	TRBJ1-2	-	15	CASSVLRGRNYGYTF	TGTGCCAGCAGCGTTCTAAGGGGGCGTAACTATGGCTACACCTTC
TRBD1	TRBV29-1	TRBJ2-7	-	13	CSVAAGGAYEQYF	TGCAGCGTTGCTGCAGGGGGCGCCTACGAGCAGTACTTC
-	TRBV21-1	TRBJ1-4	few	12	CTGEATNEKLFF	TGTACCGGGGAGGCAACTAATGAAAAACTGTTTTTT
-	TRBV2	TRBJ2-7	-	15	CASSDQGTQIYEQYF	TGTGCCAGCAGTGACCAGGGCACCCAAATCTACGAGCAGTACTTC